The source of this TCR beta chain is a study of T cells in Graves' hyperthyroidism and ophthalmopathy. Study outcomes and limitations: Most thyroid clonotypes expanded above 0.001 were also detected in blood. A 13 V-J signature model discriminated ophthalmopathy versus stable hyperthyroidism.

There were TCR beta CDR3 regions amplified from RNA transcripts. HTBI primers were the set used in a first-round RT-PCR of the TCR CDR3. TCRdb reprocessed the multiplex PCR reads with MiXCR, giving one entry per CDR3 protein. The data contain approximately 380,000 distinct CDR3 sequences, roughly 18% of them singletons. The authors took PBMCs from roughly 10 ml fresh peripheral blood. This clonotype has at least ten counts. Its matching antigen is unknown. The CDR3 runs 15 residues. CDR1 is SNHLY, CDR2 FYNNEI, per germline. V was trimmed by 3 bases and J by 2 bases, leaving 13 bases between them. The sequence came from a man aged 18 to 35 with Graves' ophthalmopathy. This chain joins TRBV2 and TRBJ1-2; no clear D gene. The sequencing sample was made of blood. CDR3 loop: CASSDLGRTNYGYTF. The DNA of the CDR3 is TGTGCCAGCAGTGATTTAGGACGGACCAACTATGGCTACACCTTC.